These 20 T cell receptor beta chains came from one sample sequenced in a study of T cell repertoires in cytomegalovirus infection. TCRdb called the reads again in MiXCR, with one record for every CDR3 protein. This table holds hundreds of thousands of distinct CDR3 sequences, roughly a quarter found once. The sample consisted of CD8+ T cells from PBMCs. Every receptor here comes from a human donor in good health (CMV status not recorded). Some clones in this sample may be carry-over from other donors' samples.

This chain connects TRBV27 to TRBJ1-1; D is undetermined. Trimming cost V 5 bases and J 1 base, with 17 bases left between them. The germline V gene encodes CDR1 MNHEY and CDR2 SMNVEV (reference sequence). The CDR3 is 16 amino acids. The DNA of the CDR3 is TGTGCCAGCAGTCTCACTTTTACCCCCCGGAACACTGAAGCTTTCTTT. This translates into CASSLTFTPRNTEAFF.

A few counts support this clonotype. The V call is TRBV20-1, the J call TRBJ2-3; 15 bases align to TRBD2. This CDR3 spans 19 amino acids. Trimming cost V 0 bases and J 0 bases; bases outside gene matches: 7. Per germline, CDR1 DFQATT and CDR2 SNEGSKA (reference sequence). CDR3 in DNA: TGCAGTGCTAGAGATTCGGGACTAGCGGGGGGCCCTAGCACAGATACGCAGTATTTT. It codes for CSARDSGLAGGPSTDTQYF.

This clonotype was counted only a few times. The CDR3 sequence: CSVSDYTEAFF. For the CDR3, the DNA is TGCAGTGTATCGGACTACACTGAAGCTTTCTTT. The V gene is TRBV20-1, the J gene TRBJ1-1, with D uncertain. There are 11 residues in the CDR3. Germline V gene sequence: CDR1 DFQATT, CDR2 SNEGSKA (reference sequence). V shed 7 bases and J shed 3 bases, with 9 bases lying between them.

V gene TRBV6-2 or TRBV6-3 combines with J gene TRBJ2-2, with 8 positions matching TRBD2. Per the germline V gene, CDR1 is MNHEY and CDR2 is SVGEGT. J gave up 3 bases and V 5 bases, and 5 bases lay outside the gene matches. The CDR3 spans 15 residues. The CDR3 DNA sequence: TGTGCCAGCAGTCCTAGCGGGCCTTACACCGGGGAGCTGTTTTTT. It codes for CASSPSGPYTGELFF.

This clonotype was counted a few times. The chain joins TRBV29-1 to TRBJ2-2; perhaps TRBD1 as D (7 bases). Germline CDR1 reads SQVTM; CDR2 reads ANQGSEA. CDR3 length equals 14 residues. The ends were cut back, 6 bases at V and 0 bases at J, with 11 bases in the middle. The CDR3 here is CSVGGTANTGELFF. The CDR3 DNA reads as TGCAGCGTCGGAGGGACAGCGAACACCGGGGAGCTGTTTTTT.

The chain joins TRBV12-5 to TRBJ2-3; TRBD1 matches at 7 bases. V lost 9 bases, J lost 0 bases, and 12 bases stayed unmatched. Per germline, CDR1 LGHNT and CDR2 FRNRAP. The CDR3 length is 16 residues. For the CDR3, the DNA is TGTGCTAGCACCACCGGGACAGTGATTAGCACAGATACGCAGTATTTT. Protein sequence: CASTTGTVISTDTQYF. Full variable domain (outside the CDR3, taken from reference TRBV12-5 and TRBJ2-3): DARVTQTPRHKVTEMGQEVTMRCQPILGHNTVFWYRQTMMQGLELLAYFRNRAPLDDSGMPKDRFSAEMPDATLATLKIQPSEPRDSAVYFCASTTGTVISTDTQYFGPGTRLTVL.

The J gene is TRBJ2-2, the V gene TRBV28; the D gene is possibly TRBD1 (6 bases). The CDR3 extends over 16 amino acids. Germline V gene data show CDR1 as MDHEN and CDR2 as SYDVKM. The V end was cut by 3 bases, the J end by 5 bases, with 16 bases between. Written as DNA, the CDR3 is TGTGCCAGCAGTTTTCTCTTACAGGGTGGGACCGGGGAGCTGTTTTTT. Translating gives CASSFLLQGGTGELFF. The full variable domain, its missing parts supplied by reference TRBV28 and TRBJ2-2, is DVKVTQSSRYLVKRTGEKVFLECVQDMDHENMFWYRQDPGLGLRLIYFSYDVKMKEKGDIPEGYSVSREKKERFSLILESASTNQTSMYLCASSFLLQGGTGELFFGEGSRLTVL.

This clonotype has at least ten counts. The chain couples TRBV7-3 to TRBJ2-7, with TRBD1 matching 7 bases. V was clipped by 4 bases and J by 2 bases; unmatched bases: 2. The CDR3 is made up of 13 amino acids. In germline, CDR1 is SGHTA, CDR2 FQGTGA. The CDR3 spells CASSSDRTYEQYV. The DNA of the CDR3 is TGTGCCAGCAGCTCGGACAGGACCTACGAGCAGTACGTC.

A few counts support this clonotype. J is TRBJ2-1 and V is TRBV7-3; TRBD1 matches at 7 bases. V lost 5 bases to trimming and J lost 8 bases; unmatched junction nucleotides: 9. The CDR3 is made up of 14 amino acids. Germline CDR1 reads SGHTA; CDR2 reads FQGTGA. CDR3 in amino acids: CASSPMTGMDEQFF. The CDR3 nucleotides read TGTGCCAGCAGCCCCATGACAGGGATGGATGAGCAGTTCTTC.

V usage is TRBV4-3 and J usage is TRBJ1-1; TRBD1 agrees at 8 bases. The CDR3 runs 16 residues. Germline assignment: CDR1 LGHNA and CDR2 YSLEER. V shed 0 bases and J 0 bases; nucleotides not matched to a gene: 3. CDR3 amino acids: CASSQDDRGMNTEAFF. The CDR3 DNA reads as TGCGCCAGCAGCCAAGACGACAGGGGTATGAACACTGAAGCTTTCTTT.

Only a few counts were recorded for this clonotype. The J gene is TRBJ1-1, the V gene TRBV12-3 or TRBV12-4; the D is unclear. CDR3 length: 13 amino acids. Trimming took 6 bases from V and 5 from J, leaving 13 bases between them. This CDR3 is CASRTSSSTEAFF. CDR3 sequence (DNA): TGTGCCAGCAGGACTTCCTCGAGTACTGAAGCTTTCTTT.

This clonotype appeared many times. The chain is built from TRBV7-9 and TRBJ2-1; D perhaps matches TRBD2 (5 bases). Per the germline V gene, CDR1 is SEHNR and CDR2 is FQNEAQ (reference sequence). V was shortened by 5 bases and J by 4 bases, with 18 bases between the two germline ends. The CDR3 runs 16 residues. CDR3 amino acids: CASSPPSGIEYNEQFF. The CDR3 nucleotides are TGTGCCAGCAGCCCGCCATCGGGGATCGAATACAATGAGCAGTTCTTC.

The V call is TRBV6-2 or TRBV6-3, the J call TRBJ1-5; D is perhaps TRBD1 (5 bases). The CDR3 covers 15 residues. Germline V gene data show CDR1 as MNHEY and CDR2 as SVGEGT. V dropped 0 bases and J dropped 7 bases, with 13 bases sitting between them. The CDR3 loop is CASSYSRTGGQPQHF. In DNA, the CDR3 is TGTGCCAGCAGTTACTCGAGAACAGGTGGACAGCCCCAGCATTTT.

This chain links TRBV5-1 with TRBJ2-5; unclear D gene. The germline V and J ends were trimmed by 2 bases and 4 bases, with 24 bases remaining between them. The CDR3 has 18 residues. Per the germline V gene, CDR1 is SGHRS and CDR2 is YFSETQ. DNA for the CDR3: TGCGCCAGCAGCTTCTTGTATAGTTTAGGTGGTTCAGGAGAGACCCAGTACTTC. It specifies CASSFLYSLGGSGETQYF.

V usage is TRBV7-6 and J usage is TRBJ1-6; 7 bases are a match to TRBD1. The ends lost 5 bases at V and 5 bases at J; junction bases unmatched: 12. This CDR3 has 17 amino acids. Looked up from germline, CDR1 is SGHVS and CDR2 is FNYEAQ. CDR3 coding DNA: TGTGCCAGCAGCCAGGGGGTGGGGGCCAGGGATAATTCACCCCTCCACTTT. It specifies CASSQGVGARDNSPLHF.

The count of this clonotype is one. The chain carries TRBV29-1 and TRBJ2-1; 7 bases are shared with TRBD2. CDR1 is SQVTM, CDR2 ANQGSEA, per germline. V lost 3 bases, J lost 0 bases, and 2 bases stayed unmatched. The CDR3 spans 14 residues. The CDR3 region is CSVDAGDSYNEQFF. The CDR3 nucleotides are TGCAGCGTTGATGCGGGGGACTCCTACAATGAGCAGTTCTTC.

This clonotype was counted ten times or more. CDR3 coding DNA: TGTGCCAGCAGCTCGCGGGGGCGTGGGATCTACAATGAGCAGTTCTTC. Its translation: CASSSRGRGIYNEQFF. The J gene is TRBJ2-1, the V gene TRBV7-8, with TRBD2 as a possible D gene (7 bases). The CDR3 runs 16 residues. The germline V gene encodes CDR1 SGHVS and CDR2 FQNEAQ. Trimming left V 4 bases short and J 3 bases short, with 16 bases between.

The rearrangement links TRBV7-3 to TRBJ2-1; 11 nucleotides match TRBD1. Germline V gives CDR1 SGHTA, CDR2 FQGTGA. This CDR3 spans 16 amino acids. J gave up 4 bases and V 4 bases, and 6 bases lay outside the gene matches. CDR3 in DNA: TGTGCCAGCAGCTCCCTCGGGACAGGGGGGTACAATGAGCAGTTCTTC. Its protein is CASSSLGTGGYNEQFF. The variable domain in full, with the rest retrieved from reference TRBV7-3 and TRBJ2-1, is GAGVSQTPSNKVTEKGKYVELRCDPISGHTALYWYRQSLGQGPEFLIYFQGTGAADDSGLPNDRFFAVRPEGSVSTLKIQRTERGDSAVYLCASSSLGTGGYNEQFFGPGTRLTVL.

This chain connects TRBV5-1 to TRBJ2-1, with 7 bases matching TRBD2. The CDR3 is 13 residues long. With V trimmed by 4 bases and J by 8 bases, 6 bases remained unmatched. Germline-derived CDR1 and CDR2 are SGHRS and YFSETQ. The CDR3 DNA is TGCGCCAGCAGCGTGGGGGGGGTCGATGAGCAGTTCTTC. This translates into CASSVGGVDEQFF.

This clonotype was found a few times. The genes are TRBV6-6 and TRBJ1-1; 8 bases map to TRBD1. V was pared by 6 bases and J by 4 bases, with 10 bases of the junction left unmatched. CDR3 length equals 15 residues. From germline, CDR1 is MNHNY and CDR2 SVGAGI (reference sequence). CDR3 sequence reads: CASSSRTGRFTEAFF. CDR3 bases: TGTGCCAGCAGCTCCCGGACAGGGCGTTTCACTGAAGCTTTCTTT.